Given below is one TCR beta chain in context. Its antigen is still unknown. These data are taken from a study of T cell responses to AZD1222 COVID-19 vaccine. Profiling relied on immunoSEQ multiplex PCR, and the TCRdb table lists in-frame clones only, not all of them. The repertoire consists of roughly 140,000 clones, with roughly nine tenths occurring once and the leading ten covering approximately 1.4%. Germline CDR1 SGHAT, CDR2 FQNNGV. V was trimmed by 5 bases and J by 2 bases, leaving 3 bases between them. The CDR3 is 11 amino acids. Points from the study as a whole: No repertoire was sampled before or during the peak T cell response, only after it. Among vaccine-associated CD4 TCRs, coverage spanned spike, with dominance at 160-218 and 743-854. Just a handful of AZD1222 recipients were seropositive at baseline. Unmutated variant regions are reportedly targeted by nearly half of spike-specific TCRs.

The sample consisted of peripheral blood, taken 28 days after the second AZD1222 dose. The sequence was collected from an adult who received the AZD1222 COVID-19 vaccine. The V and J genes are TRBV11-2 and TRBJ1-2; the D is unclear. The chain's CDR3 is CASSQNYGYTF. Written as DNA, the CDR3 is TGTGCCAGCAGCCAAAACTATGGCTACACCTTC.